The present entry profiles one T cell receptor beta chain with its context. Its antigen is unknown. The sample originates from a study of cytomegalovirus exposure and HLA in healthy donors. Whole-study findings and limits: A previous analysis found most TCR beta V segments productive roughly 90% or roughly 30% of the time. Accounts indicate the classifier identified cytomegalovirus status with strong specificity and sensitivity. Rare sequences made up most TCRs, while some public TCRs were found in many donors.

This PCR relied on a set of 60 Vbeta primers and 13 Jbeta primers. Profiling relied on immunoSEQ multiplex PCR, and the TCRdb table lists in-frame clones only, not all of them. The repertoire includes 200,000 or so clones, approximately 82% of them detected once, and roughly 0.62% sits in the top ten. The sequencing input was PBMCs. The receptor was derived from a man younger than 30 in good health and CMV-seronegative.

CDR3 loop: CASSLGDRGDPYEQYF. The CDR3 DNA reads as TGTGCCAGCAGCTTAGGGGACAGGGGCGATCCCTACGAGCAGTACTTC. This rearrangement joins TRBV7-8 to TRBJ2-7; 10 nucleotides align to TRBD1. Germline CDR1 reads SGHVS; CDR2 reads FQNEAQ. The length of the CDR3 is 16 residues. The V segment lost 1 base and the J segment 2 bases; nucleotides outside the gene matches: 5.